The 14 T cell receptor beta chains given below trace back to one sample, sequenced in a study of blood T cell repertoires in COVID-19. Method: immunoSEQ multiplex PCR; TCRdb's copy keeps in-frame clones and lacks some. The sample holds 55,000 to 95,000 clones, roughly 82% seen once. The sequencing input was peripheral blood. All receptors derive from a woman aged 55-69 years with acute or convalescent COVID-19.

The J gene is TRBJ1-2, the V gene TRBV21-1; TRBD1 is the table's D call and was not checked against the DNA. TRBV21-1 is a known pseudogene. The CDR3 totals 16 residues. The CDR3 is CASSKVFGRVVYGYTF. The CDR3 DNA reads TGTGCCAGCAGCAAAGTCTTCGGCAGGGTGGTCTATGGCTACACCTTC.

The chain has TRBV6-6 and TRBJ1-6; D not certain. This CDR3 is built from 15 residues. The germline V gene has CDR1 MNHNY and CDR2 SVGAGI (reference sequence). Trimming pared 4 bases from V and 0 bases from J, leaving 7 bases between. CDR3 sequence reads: CASSSESSYNSPLHF. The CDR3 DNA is TGTGCCAGCAGTTCTGAGAGCTCCTATAATTCACCCCTCCACTTT.

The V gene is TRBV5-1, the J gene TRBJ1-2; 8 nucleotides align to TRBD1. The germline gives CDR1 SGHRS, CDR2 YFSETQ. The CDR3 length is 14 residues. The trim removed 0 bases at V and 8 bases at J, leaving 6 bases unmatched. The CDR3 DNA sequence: TGCGCCAGCAGCTTGGTTTCAACAGGGGGAGGCTACACCTTC. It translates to CASSLVSTGGGYTF.

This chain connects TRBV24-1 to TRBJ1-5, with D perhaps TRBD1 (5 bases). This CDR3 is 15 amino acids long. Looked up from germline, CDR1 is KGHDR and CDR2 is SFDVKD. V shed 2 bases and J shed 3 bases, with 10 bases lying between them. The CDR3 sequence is CATSDSRDFNQPQHF. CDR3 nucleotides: TGTGCCACCAGTGATTCCAGGGACTTCAATCAGCCCCAGCATTTT.

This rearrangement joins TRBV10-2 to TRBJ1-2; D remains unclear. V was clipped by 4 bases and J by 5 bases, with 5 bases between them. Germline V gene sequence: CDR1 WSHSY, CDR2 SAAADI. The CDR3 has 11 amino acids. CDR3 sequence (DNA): TGCGCCAGCAGTGGAGGATATGGCTACACCTTC. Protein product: CASSGGYGYTF.

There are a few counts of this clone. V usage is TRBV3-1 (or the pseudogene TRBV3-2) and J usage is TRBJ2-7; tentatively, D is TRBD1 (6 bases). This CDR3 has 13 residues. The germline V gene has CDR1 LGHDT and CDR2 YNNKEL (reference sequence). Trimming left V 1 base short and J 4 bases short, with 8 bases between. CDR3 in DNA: TGTGCCAGCAGCCAAGGGGGGCCGTACGAGCAGTACTTC. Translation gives CASSQGGPYEQYF.

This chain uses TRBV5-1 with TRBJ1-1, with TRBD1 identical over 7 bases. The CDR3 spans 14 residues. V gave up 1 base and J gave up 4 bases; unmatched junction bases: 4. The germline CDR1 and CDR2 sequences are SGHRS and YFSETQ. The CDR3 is CASSLTGEGTEAFF. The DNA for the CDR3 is TGCGCCAGCAGCTTGACAGGGGAAGGCACTGAAGCTTTCTTT. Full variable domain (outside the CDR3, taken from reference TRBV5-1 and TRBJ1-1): KAGVTQTPRYLIKTRGQQVTLSCSPISGHRSVSWYQQTPGQGLQFLFEYFSETQRNKGNFPGRFSGRQFSNSRSEMNVSTLELGDSALYLCASSLTGEGTEAFFGQGTRLTVV.

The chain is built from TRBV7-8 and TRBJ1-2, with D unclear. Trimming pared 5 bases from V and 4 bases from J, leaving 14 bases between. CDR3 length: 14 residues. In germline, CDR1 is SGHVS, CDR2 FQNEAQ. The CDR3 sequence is CASSATRLGYGYTF. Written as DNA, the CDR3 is TGTGCCAGCAGCGCTACCAGGTTGGGCTATGGCTACACCTTC.

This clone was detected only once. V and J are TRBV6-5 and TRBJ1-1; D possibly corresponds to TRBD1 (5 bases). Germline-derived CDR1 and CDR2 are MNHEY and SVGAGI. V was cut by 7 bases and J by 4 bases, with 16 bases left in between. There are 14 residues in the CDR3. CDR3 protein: CASTFLGEGTEAFF. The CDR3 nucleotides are TGTGCCAGCACCTTCTTAGGGGAGGGCACTGAAGCTTTCTTT.

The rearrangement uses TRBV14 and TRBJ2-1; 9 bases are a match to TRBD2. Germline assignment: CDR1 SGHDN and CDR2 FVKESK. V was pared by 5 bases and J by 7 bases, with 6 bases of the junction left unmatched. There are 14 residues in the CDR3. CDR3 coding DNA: TGTGCCAGCAGCTTGGGGGGACTAGCAAATGAGCAGTTCTTC. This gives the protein CASSLGGLANEQFF.

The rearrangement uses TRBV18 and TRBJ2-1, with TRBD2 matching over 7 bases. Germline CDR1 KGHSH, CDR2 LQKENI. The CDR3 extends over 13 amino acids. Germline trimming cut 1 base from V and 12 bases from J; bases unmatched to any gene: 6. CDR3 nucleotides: TGTGCCAGCTCACCACTTTCGACGGGGGGGCAGTTCTTC. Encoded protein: CASSPLSTGGQFF.

DNA of the CDR3: TGCGCCAGCAGTGACGGGAGCGGGAGCTCCTACAATGAGCAGTTCTTC. This codes for CASSDGSGSSYNEQFF. The genes are TRBV10-2 and TRBJ2-1; the match to TRBD2 covers 8 bases. Trimming took 3 bases from V and 0 from J; bases not matched to a gene: 4. Germline V gene lookup returns CDR1 WSHSY and CDR2 SAAADI. This CDR3 region has 16 residues.

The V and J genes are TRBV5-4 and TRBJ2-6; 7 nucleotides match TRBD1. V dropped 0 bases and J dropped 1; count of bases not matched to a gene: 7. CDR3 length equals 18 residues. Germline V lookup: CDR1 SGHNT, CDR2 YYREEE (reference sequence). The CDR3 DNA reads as TGTGCCAGCAGCTTGGTACCACGACAGGGTTCTGGGGCCAACGTCCTGACTTTC. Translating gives CASSLVPRQGSGANVLTF.

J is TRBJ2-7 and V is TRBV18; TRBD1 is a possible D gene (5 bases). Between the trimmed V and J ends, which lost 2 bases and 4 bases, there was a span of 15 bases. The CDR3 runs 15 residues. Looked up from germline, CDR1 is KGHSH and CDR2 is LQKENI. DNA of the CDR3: TGTGCCAGCTCACCAGAGAGCCACAGGAGTTACGAGCAGTACTTC. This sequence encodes CASSPESHRSYEQYF.